The sequence of this TCR beta chain was determined in a study of regulatory T cells in long-lasting Graves disease. Regarding time point: newly diagnosed GD, antithyroid drugs for less than 3 months. Scientists built the TCR library using RNA that was extracted from PBMCs. Through Arm-PCR of CDR3 regions and iRepertoire HTBI primers, TCR beta libraries were built. TCRdb reanalysed the multiplex PCR reads using MiXCR and keeps one entry per CDR3 protein. The top ten clones hold 10% of a sample with hundreds of thousands of distinct CDR3 sequences, about 13% of them seen once. Germline V lookup: CDR1 SGHRS, CDR2 YFSETQ. The CDR3 has 18 amino acids. In this sample, this clonotype turned up a few times. One end of the junction fails to match germline, which may point to a read error. This sample was shared with a second study, whose subject was T cells in Graves' hyperthyroidism and ophthalmopathy.

This sequence originates from a man under 40 with Graves disease. The chain carries TRBV5-1 and TRBJ1-1; the match to TRBD1 covers 7 bases. Specimen: peripheral blood mononuclear cells (PBMCs), collected at new diagnosis, from a patient treated with antithyroid drugs. CDR3 sequence: CASSLAGGGEGVNTEALF. The CDR3 DNA reads as TGCGCCAGCAGCTTGGCTGGAGGGGGCGAAGGGGTGAACACTGAAGCTCTCTTT.